This TCR beta chain was sequenced for a study of blood T cell repertoires in COVID-19. Turning to the study itself: Material from acute and convalescent COVID-19 was sourced from the United States, Italy and Spain.

The data were produced by immunoSEQ multiplex PCR, yet TCRdb's version contains in-frame clones alone and is incomplete. This table holds approximately 200,000 clones, approximately 80% found once. Participants' own reports of clinical history determined their cohort assignment. Two consecutive negative NP/OP PCR tests, clearance, or resolved symptoms defined Cohort 3 recovery. The CDR3 totals 16 residues. The V gene end was trimmed by 0 bases and the J gene end by 3 bases; junction bases not matched to a gene: 8. Germline CDR1 MGHRA, CDR2 YSYEKL. The TCR originated in a man aged 55 to 70 who had recovered from COVID-19. This chain links TRBV4-1 with TRBJ2-7; 7 bases agree with TRBD2. Material for sequencing was PBMCs or T cells enriched from blood (not recorded which). As DNA, the CDR3 is TGCGCCAGCAGCCAAGATTTGAATAGCGGGCACTACGAGCAGTACTTC. Translation: CASSQDLNSGHYEQYF.